This T cell receptor beta chain is from a study of Graves' ophthalmopathy and Graves' hyperthyroidism (dated 2018 in TCRdb). Study-wide context: Peripheral blood samples were taken at the time of initial diagnosis, before any treatment was given. The study used TCR beta repertoire signatures to distinguish Graves' ophthalmopathy from Graves' hyperthyroidism and to predict progression to ophthalmopathy. In total, some 130 blood samples were TCR-sequenced: 40 to 45 ophthalmopathy, over 70 hyperthyroidism and some 17 hyperthyroidism-to-ophthalmopathy patients. A discovery set of more than 90 patients (under 45 ophthalmopathy, approximately 58 stable hyperthyroidism) was enrolled to explore V-J signatures distinguishing ophthalmopathy from hyperthyroidism. An independent validation cohort was composed of approximately 18 hyperthyroidism patients and around 15 patients who later progressed from hyperthyroidism to ophthalmopathy. T-cell repertoires of thyroid tissue and blood were compared in six hyperthyroidism patients. Once sampling was done, hyperthyroidism patients were given methimazole at a starting dose of 30 mg daily, while ophthalmopathy patients were given high-dose intravenous methylprednisolone.

As to this clonotype: This clone's antigen is unknown. Nothing much larger sits one base from this clone, and base qualities are not available.

V loses 3 bases, J loses 3 bases, and the germline ends lie 13 bases apart. Its CDR3 holds 15 amino acids, cysteine through phenylalanine. Only the CDR3 region is kept as DNA, spanning 45 bases read in frame from base 1. CDR1 and CDR2, per the germline V gene (reference sequence), are SGHNT and YYREEE. For repertoire sequencing, TCR beta CDR3 regions were amplified from RNA transcripts. The first round of RT-PCR was done with HTBI primers and the Qiagen OneStep RT-PCR kit, and was followed by a second round of multiplex PCR, then size selection and purification. Libraries were sequenced paired-end with 100 bp reads on an Illumina HiSeq2000. Turning to the authors' computational methods: Reads were processed with SOAPnuke, discarding reads with adapters, uncalled bases, mean Phred below 15, or no exact constant-primer or identifier match. COPE v1.2.5 was used to merge high-quality paired reads. Each unique nucleotide sequence was defined as a clonotype, and clonotypes were aligned to IMGT TRB V, D and J references with MiTCR v1.1. Analysis was restricted to V-J combinations with a frequency above 0.0001, which covered roughly 99% of repertoires. For each V-J combination, a TCR clonal expansion and chaos score was defined as F50 clonal expansion divided by the chaos observed in the TCRdist matrix. Welch's t-statistics and random forest were used to reduce the features to about 14 V-J combinations, which were then used as input to a naive Bayes classifier. The Morisita-Horn index was used to measure how similar the thyroid and blood repertoires were. The public reads were reanalyzed by TCRdb: fastp trimming at Q25, MiXCR alignment, in-frame beta chains only. For every CDR3 protein sequence, its rows merge into one entry that carries the most common genes and DNA. The V and J calls, along with clone size, are taken from TCRdb and not from the paper's own processing. The sample has about 57,000 distinct CDR3 sequences on record, approximately 52% of them singletons. The ten top clones hold roughly 5% of the sample.

Patients with ophthalmopathy had moderately to severely active disease, with a Clinical Activity Score of 3 or more, a NOSPECS grade of 4 or more, and a disease duration of less than 3 months. Patients with other autoimmune diseases, uncontrolled infections, pregnancy or lactation were excluded from the study. Clinical symptoms, serum thyroxine, TRAb, thyroid ultrasound and orbital computed tomography were used for diagnosis. PBMCs were isolated from approximately 10 ml of fresh peripheral blood by Ficoll-Paque density gradient centrifugation. Total RNA was extracted with Trizol reagent and quality-checked on an Agilent 2100 Bioanalyzer. Overall study results and their limits: Sample size was not statistically predetermined, and group allocation was not concealed from the investigators. Among expanded thyroid clonotypes with frequency above 0.001, most also showed up in blood, which suggests that blood repertoires may reflect the thyroid immune response. In validation, the model predicted ophthalmopathy progression with roughly 68% sensitivity and less than 80% specificity; around twelve predicted patients were CT-confirmed with GO in a median of around 6 months. Ophthalmopathy was separated from stable hyperthyroidism by the 13-signature model with 87.88% sensitivity and around 81% specificity in cross-validation and with 80%/75% in the test set.

Input material: peripheral blood. The chain employs TRBV5-4 and TRBJ2-1, with the D gene too uncertain to name. The receptor's source is an adult woman with Graves' ophthalmopathy. CDR3 region: CASSYGRLDYNEQFF. The DNA is TGTGCCAGCAGCTATGGGCGGCTGGACTACAATGAGCAGTTCTTC.